These 7 T cell receptor beta chains originate from one sample sequenced in a study of cytomegalovirus exposure and HLA in healthy donors. Profiling relied on immunoSEQ multiplex PCR, and the TCRdb table lists in-frame clones only, not all of them. The sample lists roughly 240,000 clones; approximately 87% were seen once. Sample: PBMCs. These receptors all come from a man between 18 and 35 years old in good health and CMV-seronegative.

The gene calls are TRBV5-1 and TRBJ2-1; D remains ambiguous. This CDR3 is 14 amino acids long. V dropped 1 base and J dropped 0 bases, with 5 bases sitting between them. CDR1 is SGHRS, CDR2 YFSETQ, per germline. Here the CDR3 reads CASSLYSSYNEQFF. In DNA form, the CDR3 reads TGCGCCAGCAGCTTGTATAGCTCCTACAATGAGCAGTTCTTC.

This rearrangement joins TRBV6-5 to TRBJ1-1; possibly TRBD1 for D (5 bases). Germline CDR1 and CDR2: MNHEY and SVGAGI. This CDR3 spans 12 amino acids. Trimming stripped 4 bases from V and 4 bases from J, with 7 bases between. CDR3 DNA: TGTGCCAGCAGTTCCACAGGCACTGAAGCTTTCTTT. It specifies CASSSTGTEAFF.

The chain joins TRBV27 to TRBJ1-1, with a tentative D call TRBD1 (6 bases). The CDR3 sequence is 14 residues long. V lost 1 base and J lost 6, with 12 bases in between. CDR1 and CDR2 from the germline V gene are MNHEY and SMNVEV (reference sequence). The chain's CDR3 is CASSLLDRGAEAFF. CDR3 sequence (DNA): TGTGCCAGCAGTTTATTGGACAGAGGCGCTGAAGCTTTCTTT.

The table lists this clone with a few counts. The rearrangement uses TRBV5-4 and TRBJ2-3; 7 bases line up with TRBD2. V shed 4 bases, J shed 0 bases, and the junction held 11 bases outside the gene matches. This CDR3 comprises 17 residues. The germline V gene encodes CDR1 SGHNT and CDR2 YYREEE (reference sequence). Here the CDR3 reads CASSQLSGGFSTDTQYF. The CDR3, as DNA: TGTGCCAGCAGCCAGCTTTCGGGAGGCTTTAGCACAGATACGCAGTATTTT.

This chain links TRBV6-5 with TRBJ1-2, with TRBD1 matching 8 bases. The germline V gene encodes CDR1 MNHEY and CDR2 SVGAGI. V lost 10 bases to trimming and J lost 4 bases; unmatched junction nucleotides: 8. This CDR3 contains 13 residues. The CDR3 sequence: CATRTGNGYGYTF. The CDR3 bases are TGTGCCACCAGGACAGGGAACGGCTATGGCTACACCTTC.

The chain has TRBV5-4 and TRBJ1-6; D gene unclear. The CDR3 loop spans 14 amino acids. The V gene's germline CDR1 is SGHNT and CDR2 YYREEE (reference sequence). V shed 2 bases and J shed 6 bases, with 9 bases lying between them. The CDR3 nucleotides are TGTGCCAGCAGCTTTAGGCGGGTTAATTCACCCCTCCACTTT. It is translated as CASSFRRVNSPLHF.

There are a few counts of this clone. The V and J genes are TRBV7-2 and TRBJ1-2, with 7 bases identical to TRBD1. Germline loops: CDR1 SGHTA, CDR2 FQGNSA. V lost 2 bases, J lost 8 bases, and 8 bases stayed unmatched. The CDR3 consists of 14 residues. As DNA, the CDR3 is TGTGCCAGCAGCTTATCCGACAGGGAGAGCGGCTACACCTTC. Its protein product is CASSLSDRESGYTF.